These T cell receptor beta chains were read from a single sample in a study of blood T cell repertoires in COVID-19. Produced via immunoSEQ multiplex PCR; TCRdb's table is partial and in-frame only. The sample consists of 250,000 to 300,000 clones, less than 90% of them appearing once. The sequenced sample was peripheral blood. The receptors were gathered from a man aged 55 to 70 with acute or convalescent COVID-19. Both conserved end residues are part of each CDR3. The D gene is left open where the match is weak. Some rows mark clone size as missing; the rest say once, few, many or name a class of expanded clone.

V gene	D gene	J gene	clone size	CDR3 length	CDR3 DNA	CDR3 protein
TRBV28	TRBD1	TRBJ2-7	-	14	TGTGCCAGCAGTCGGACAGGGAGTTTCTACGAGCAGTACTTC	CASSRTGSFYEQYF
TRBV6-6	-	TRBJ1-2	-	14	TGTGCCAGCTCACTGGAGGGGATCGGCTATGGCTACACCTTC	CASSLEGIGYGYTF
TRBV6-4	TRBD1	TRBJ2-3	-	16	TGTGCCAGCAGTGACGAGGGGACAGGGTCCCCAGATACGCAGTATTTT	CASSDEGTGSPDTQYF
TRBV18	-	TRBJ2-7	few	12	TGTGCCACCACTCAGGGTACCTACGAGCAGTACTTC	CATTQGTYEQYF
TRBV5-4	TRBD2	TRBJ2-5	-	17	TGTGCCAGCAGCTTGGGACTAGCGGGACTGTACCAAGAGACCCAGTACTTC	CASSLGLAGLYQETQYF
TRBV30	-	TRBJ1-3	-	14	TGTGCCTGGATACGCGGCACCTCTGGAAACACCATATATTTT	CAWIRGTSGNTIYF
TRBV27	-	TRBJ2-7	once	13	TGTGCCAGCGGGTTCCTCGGGGTGCGGGAGCAGTACTTC	CASGFLGVREQYF
TRBV2	-	TRBJ2-2	-	14	TGTGCCAGCAATATGAGGGCCCAAACCGGGGAGCTGTTTTTT	CASNMRAQTGELFF
TRBV9	-	TRBJ2-1	-	11	TGTGCCAGCAGCGTAGCGGGTGAGCAGTTCTTC	CASSVAGEQFF
TRBV7-9	TRBD1	TRBJ2-1	-	16	TGTGCCAGCAGCTCCTCCCCGGGACAGGGGGCTTATGAGCAGTTCTTC	CASSSSPGQGAYEQFF
TRBV7-9	TRBD1	TRBJ2-5	-	16	TGTGCCAGCAGCCCACCGGGACAGGGGTTTGTAGAGACCCAGTACTTC	CASSPPGQGFVETQYF
TRBV10-3	-	TRBJ2-1	-	14	TGTGCCATCAGTGAGTCCTCGACTGGGGGAGGGCAGTTCTTC	CAISESSTGGGQFF
TRBV19	-	TRBJ1-1	-	16	TGTGCCAGTAGTATATCCGGTCAGGGCTCATTGGTGGACGCTTTCTTT	CASSISGQGSLVDAFF
TRBV28	TRBD2	TRBJ2-1	-	13	TGTGCCAGCAGTCATCGGGAGGTAAATGAGCAGTTCTTC	CASSHREVNEQFF
TRBV18	-	TRBJ1-2	-	16	TGTGCCAGCTCACCGCCTGAAAAGGGGCCTGGCTATGGCTACACCTTC	CASSPPEKGPGYGYTF
TRBV6-5	TRBD1	TRBJ1-2	-	15	TGTGCCAGCAGCGGAAACAGGGGGCTACTTTATGGCTACACCTTC	CASSGNRGLLYGYTF
TRBV19	TRBD1	TRBJ2-3	-	15	TGTGCCAGTAGAGTGACAGGGGGCTTGTCAGATACGCAGTATTTT	CASRVTGGLSDTQYF
TRBV7-9	TRBD1	TRBJ2-7	-	14	TGTGCCAGCAGCCCGGGACAGGGGGCCTCCGAGCAGTACTTC	CASSPGQGASEQYF
TRBV5-1	-	TRBJ2-7	-	15	TGCGCCAGCAGCCCCTCGACAGGCGGACCCTACGAGCAGTACTTC	CASSPSTGGPYEQYF
TRBV5-1	-	TRBJ2-1	-	17	TGCGCCAGCAGCTTGTTGGGCCATCTTACCTCCTACAATGAGCAGTTCTTC	CASSLLGHLTSYNEQFF
TRBV14	TRBD2	TRBJ2-7	-	14	TGTGCCAGCAGCCTTCTAGCGGATAGCTACGAGCAGTACTTC	CASSLLADSYEQYF
TRBV6-6	TRBD1	TRBJ2-7	-	13	TGTGCCAGCAAGCCGGGACAGGGCTACGAGCAGTACTTC	CASKPGQGYEQYF
TRBV9	TRBD1	TRBJ2-1	-	16	TGTGCCAGCAGCGCTCTCCCCCGGGACAGGTACAATGAGCAGTTCTTC	CASSALPRDRYNEQFF
TRBV9	TRBD1	TRBJ2-2	once	16	TGTGCCAGCAGCGTAGGAGGCAGGGGGACCACCGGGGAGCTGTTTTTT	CASSVGGRGTTGELFF
TRBV7-2	TRBD2	TRBJ2-1	-	18	TGTGCCAGCAGCTTAATGGGACTAGCGGGAGGTAACTACAATGAGCAGTTCTTC	CASSLMGLAGGNYNEQFF
TRBV7-9	TRBD1	TRBJ1-2	-	13	TGTGCCAGCAGCTCCCGGACAGGGAGAGGCTACACCTTC	CASSSRTGRGYTF
TRBV5-1	-	TRBJ2-7	-	11	TGCGCCAGCAGCTTGGCATACGAGCAGTACTTC	CASSLAYEQYF
TRBV9	TRBD1	TRBJ2-7	-	17	TGTGCCAGCAGCCCGCTTCCCGGGACAGGGGTTTCCTACGAGCAGTACTTC	CASSPLPGTGVSYEQYF
TRBV7-3	-	TRBJ1-6	-	14	TGTGCCAGCAGCTTAGGGCCGGGGGATTCACCCCTCCACTTT	CASSLGPGDSPLHF
TRBV28	TRBD1	TRBJ2-7	-	13	TGTGCCAGCACAACCGGGACAGCCTACGAGCAGTACTTC	CASTTGTAYEQYF
TRBV11-1	-	TRBJ2-3	-	13	TGTGCCAGCAGCTTAGTCAGGTCAGATACGCAGTATTTT	CASSLVRSDTQYF
TRBV27	TRBD1	TRBJ2-7	-	14	TGTGCCAGCAGTTTATTCAGGGGGCATGACGAGCAGTACTTC	CASSLFRGHDEQYF
TRBV18	TRBD1	TRBJ2-7	once	14	TGTGCCAGCTCCCCCCGACAGGGTCTATACGAGCAGTACTTC	CASSPRQGLYEQYF
TRBV4-1	-	TRBJ1-1	-	18	TGCGCCAGCAGCCAGCACGGGAGAGGGGCGGTGAAGGACACTGAAGCTTTCTTT	CASSQHGRGAVKDTEAFF
TRBV10-3	TRBD2	TRBJ2-1	once	17	TGTGCCATCAGTGAGACAAGGACTAGCGGGAGTCGCAATGAGCAGTTCTTC	CAISETRTSGSRNEQFF
TRBV7-9	TRBD1	TRBJ1-2	once	14	TGTGCCAGCAGCCCAGGGGGGACAAACTATGGCTACACCTTC	CASSPGGTNYGYTF
TRBV7-3	-	TRBJ2-6	-	17	TGTGCCAGCAGCTTCAGGAGCGGAAGCTCTGGGGCCAACGTCCTGACTTTC	CASSFRSGSSGANVLTF
TRBV7-2	-	TRBJ1-2	-	15	TGTGCCAGCAGCTTAGCCCAGGGGTATAACTATGGCTACACCTTC	CASSLAQGYNYGYTF
TRBV29-1	TRBD2	TRBJ2-3	-	14	TGCAGCGTTCCGACTAGCGGTGGCACAGATACGCAGTATTTT	CSVPTSGGTDTQYF
TRBV18	-	TRBJ1-2	-	14	TGTGCCAGCTCACCTTCTAGTACTAACTATGGCTACACCTTC	CASSPSSTNYGYTF
TRBV6-5	TRBD1	TRBJ2-7	-	15	TGTGCCAGCAGAGGGACAGGGGGCAAAATTCACGAGCAGTACTTC	CASRGTGGKIHEQYF
TRBV7-9	-	TRBJ2-1	-	14	TGTGCCAGCACTCCCAAGGGGCATGGGAATGAGCAGTTCTTC	CASTPKGHGNEQFF
TRBV3-1/TRBV3-2	-	TRBJ2-2	-	13	TGTGCCAGCAGCCAAGGTCTATACGGGGAGCTGTTTTTT	CASSQGLYGELFF
TRBV24-1	TRBD2	TRBJ2-1	-	20	TGTGCCACCAGTGATTCCTCTAGCGGGAGGGCCGAAGGCTCCTACAATGAGCAGTTCTTC	CATSDSSSGRAEGSYNEQFF
TRBV5-1	TRBD1	TRBJ2-6	-	18	TGCGCCAGCAGCACCAACAGGGGGCTTAGCTCTGGGGCCAACGTCCTGACTTTC	CASSTNRGLSSGANVLTF
TRBV6-5	TRBD2	TRBJ2-2	once	15	TGTGCCACCACTAGCGGGGGGGCAGGCACCGGGGAGCTGTTTTTT	CATTSGGAGTGELFF
TRBV15	TRBD1	TRBJ1-2	-	17	TGTGCCACCAGCAAAGGCTCCTCGGGACAGAAGGCCTATGGCTACACCTTC	CATSKGSSGQKAYGYTF
TRBV9	TRBD2	TRBJ2-4	-	16	TGTGCCAGCAGCTGGGGGACTAGCGTAGCCAAAAACATTCAGTACTTC	CASSWGTSVAKNIQYF
TRBV6-5	-	TRBJ2-7	-	15	TGTGCCAGCAGTTACGCGGGACCGGGTGGATACGAGCAGTACTTC	CASSYAGPGGYEQYF
TRBV6-5	TRBD1	TRBJ2-5	-	13	TGTGCCAGCAGTTACGACTACAGGGGGACCCAGTACTTC	CASSYDYRGTQYF
TRBV28	-	TRBJ1-1	once	14	TGTGCCAGCAGTAGAGGGGGTTCAACCATGGAAGCTTTCTTT	CASSRGGSTMEAFF
TRBV5-6	-	TRBJ2-4	-	16	TGTGCCAGCAGCTTTCGGGACACCTCAGCCAAAAACATTCAGTACTTC	CASSFRDTSAKNIQYF
TRBV28	TRBD1	TRBJ1-5	once	13	TGTGCCAGCACGACAGGGTTCAATCAGCCCCAGCATTTT	CASTTGFNQPQHF
TRBV7-2	TRBD2	TRBJ2-1	-	13	TGTGCCAGCAGCTTAGTGGGAGGGGATGAGCAGTTCTTC	CASSLVGGDEQFF
TRBV5-5	-	TRBJ1-2	-	12	TGTGCCAGCAGCGCGACAGGCTATGGCTACACCTTC	CASSATGYGYTF
TRBV19	-	TRBJ2-2	-	13	TGTGCCAGTAGGGGTAGCGATCACGGGGAGCTGTTTTTT	CASRGSDHGELFF
TRBV11-2	TRBD2	TRBJ2-7	many	14	TGTGCCAGCAGCTTCCTAGCGGCAACCTACGAGCAGTACTTC	CASSFLAATYEQYF
TRBV19	-	TRBJ2-1	-	15	TGTGCCAGTAGCCGTAGCGTTAGCTCCTACAATGAGCAGTTCTTC	CASSRSVSSYNEQFF
TRBV6-4	TRBD1	TRBJ2-6	-	17	TGTGCCAGCAGCCCAGGACAGGGGATCTCTGGGGCCAACGTCCTGACTTTC	CASSPGQGISGANVLTF